This TCR beta chain was retrieved from a study of coeliac disease. The protocol was immunoSEQ multiplex PCR, while the TCRdb copy is restricted to in-frame clones and leaves out a portion. The table includes several thousand clones, 72% detected once. The CDR3 length is 12 residues. Germline V gene data show CDR1 as LGHNT and CDR2 as FRNRAP. V shed 9 bases and J shed 2 bases, with 10 bases lying between them. The sequence derives from a man aged 18 to 35 with celiac disease on a gluten-free diet. The sample taken for sequencing was lymphocytes from the gut lamina propria. The genes are TRBV12-5 and TRBJ1-1; D is ambiguous. CDR3 DNA: TGTGCTAGCCACTCCATTAACACTGAAGCTTTCTTT. Translated, it gives CASHSINTEAFF.